Below are 30 T cell receptor beta chains sequenced from a single sample in a study of OX40 agonist ivuxolimab in advanced cancers. The table came from immunoSEQ multiplex PCR; TCRdb's copy has only in-frame clones and leaves some out. The data contain under 90,000 clones, around 87% of them singletons. The sample in question was CD4+ or CD8+ T cells sorted from blood, obtained in a trial of the OX40 agonist ivuxolimab. These TCRs come from an adult with an advanced solid tumor such as melanoma, head and neck, liver or kidney cancer.

This chain joins TRBV15 and TRBJ2-5, with TRBD2 as a possible D gene (6 bases). V was pared by 1 base and J by 3 bases, with 12 bases between. This CDR3 is built from 15 residues. Germline V gene data show CDR1 as LNHNV and CDR2 as YYDKDF (reference sequence). CDR3 sequence reads: CATSRVGAGKETQYF. Written as DNA, the CDR3 is TGTGCCACCAGCAGAGTCGGGGCGGGGAAAGAGACCCAGTACTTC.

This clone was found once. The chain recombines TRBV5-1 with TRBJ2-1; 7 bases map to TRBD2. J was trimmed by 0 bases and V by 1 base; bases with no gene match: 1. Germline CDR1 reads SGHRS; CDR2 reads YFSETQ. This CDR3 has 15 residues. The CDR3 loop is CASSLRDYSYNEQFF. In DNA, the CDR3 is TGCGCCAGCAGCTTGAGGGACTACTCCTACAATGAGCAGTTCTTC.

The gene calls are TRBV6-5 and TRBJ2-7; D is ambiguous. Germline V gene data show CDR1 as MNHEY and CDR2 as SVGAGI. V lost 0 bases to trimming and J lost 1 base, with 10 bases between them. This CDR3 has 15 residues. CDR3 in DNA: TGTGCCAGCAGTTACTCCGGTCTGGGTTCCTACGAGCAGTACTTC. Translation: CASSYSGLGSYEQYF.

This rearrangement joins TRBV6-1 to TRBJ2-7; no reliable D call. Germline lookup yields CDR1 MNHNS and CDR2 SASEGT. Trimming shortened V by 4 bases and J by 4 bases, and 8 bases separated the two germline ends. The CDR3 totals 12 residues. CDR3 DNA sequence: TGTGCCAGCAGTGTGGCGGAATACGAGCAGTACTTC. Its protein is CASSVAEYEQYF.

This chain links TRBV15 with TRBJ1-1; 7 bases are shared with TRBD1. From germline, CDR1 is LNHNV and CDR2 YYDKDF (reference sequence). The CDR3 is 16 amino acids. V dropped 5 bases and J dropped 1; count of bases not matched to a gene: 10. CDR3 nucleotide sequence: TGTGCCACCAGCGGGACAGATAGAAAGGCGAACACTGAAGCTTTCTTT. This gives the protein CATSGTDRKANTEAFF.

The rearrangement uses TRBV5-4 and TRBJ1-2, with 7 positions matching TRBD1. The CDR3 is made up of 15 amino acids. The V and J ends lost 7 bases and 8 bases, in that order; junction bases with no gene match: 17. Germline V gene data show CDR1 as SGHNT and CDR2 as YYREEE (reference sequence). CDR3 loop: CASSLKGTGEGGYTF. In DNA form, the CDR3 reads TGTGCCAGCTCTCTTAAAGGAACAGGGGAAGGCGGCTACACCTTC.

This rearrangement joins TRBV14 to TRBJ2-1; 14 bases are a match to TRBD2. The length of the CDR3 is 21 residues. In germline, CDR1 is SGHDN, CDR2 FVKESK. The V and J ends lost 0 bases and 2 bases, in that order; junction bases with no gene match: 12. The CDR3 protein is CASSQDLPGTSGRGPYNEQFF. The CDR3 bases are TGTGCCAGCAGCCAAGATCTCCCCGGGACTAGCGGGAGAGGCCCCTACAATGAGCAGTTCTTC.

In DNA, the CDR3 is TGCGCCAGCAGCGCCGGGGTACAGGGACCCCAAGAGACCCAGTACTTC. It codes for CASSAGVQGPQETQYF. The chain combines TRBV5-1 with TRBJ2-5, with D maybe TRBD1 (6 bases). V lost 4 bases to trimming and J lost 1 base, with 17 bases between them. Germline V gene data show CDR1 as SGHRS and CDR2 as YFSETQ. This CDR3 is built from 16 residues.

The chain is built from TRBV5-8 and TRBJ1-4; D call uncertain. Germline V gene data show CDR1 as SGHTS and CDR2 as YDEGEE. The CDR3 runs to 14 residues. The V end lost 4 bases, the J end lost 3 bases, and 10 bases lay between the germline ends. CDR3 DNA sequence: TGTGCCAGCAGCCCACGGACCCCTAATGAAAAACTGTTTTTT. Translation gives CASSPRTPNEKLFF.

V and J are TRBV28 and TRBJ1-2; D unclear. Germline V gives CDR1 MDHEN, CDR2 SYDVKM. The CDR3 has 16 amino acids. The V and J ends lost 2 bases and 0 bases respectively, with 13 bases between them. The CDR3 protein is CASSLGGRTSNYGYTF. DNA for the CDR3: TGTGCCAGCAGTTTAGGCGGCAGGACCTCTAACTATGGCTACACCTTC.

The chain has TRBV20-1 and TRBJ2-1; TRBD2 is a possible D gene (5 bases). The CDR3 contains 10 residues. V was pared by 4 bases and J by 14 bases, with 12 bases between. Germline-derived CDR1 and CDR2 are DFQATT and SNEGSKA (reference sequence). In DNA, the CDR3 is TGCAGTGCTACGGAGAGGGCGGAGTTCTTC. This translates into CSATERAEFF.

The chain has TRBV7-2 and TRBJ2-5; D possibly corresponds to TRBD1 (5 bases). The CDR3 consists of 12 residues. V was clipped by 5 bases and J by 3 bases, with 7 bases between them. CDR1 and CDR2 from the germline V gene are SGHTA and FQGNSA. The CDR3 spells CASSPTEETQYF. The CDR3 DNA reads as TGTGCCAGCAGCCCGACAGAAGAGACCCAGTACTTC.

A single count supports this clone. The CDR3, as DNA: TGTGCCAGCAGTTCCTCGGGAGATACGCAGTATTTT. Protein sequence: CASSSSGDTQYF. The chain employs TRBV2 and TRBJ2-3; D unclear. V was clipped by 5 bases and J by 5 bases, with 8 bases between them. The germline V gene has CDR1 SNHLY and CDR2 FYNNEI. The CDR3 runs 12 residues.

The rearrangement joins TRBV7-8 to TRBJ2-7, with unresolved D. CDR1 is SGHVS, CDR2 FQNEAQ, per germline. The CDR3 contains 14 residues. Between the trimmed V and J ends, which lost 1 base and 4 bases, there was a span of 11 bases. The CDR3 spells CASSLVDRDYEQYF. Here the CDR3 DNA reads TGTGCCAGCAGCTTAGTAGATAGGGATTACGAGCAGTACTTC.

V gene TRBV25-1 combines with J gene TRBJ2-2, with 9 bases fitting TRBD1. The J segment lost 1 base and the V segment lost 4 bases, leaving 4 bases of the junction unmatched. This CDR3 contains 16 residues. Germline-derived CDR1 and CDR2 are MGHDK and SYGVNS. DNA of the CDR3: TGTGCCAGCAGTGGCCCGGGACAGGGGAACACCGGGGAGCTGTTTTTT. This encodes CASSGPGQGNTGELFF.

The gene calls are TRBV7-9 and TRBJ2-1; tentative D call: TRBD2 (5 bases). V lost 1 base to trimming and J lost 7 bases, with 14 bases between them. The CDR3 totals 15 residues. CDR1 and CDR2 (germline): SEHNR, FQNEAQ (reference sequence). CDR3 nucleotides: TGTGCCAGCAGCTTAGTCTCCGGGGTCTTAAATGAGCAGTTCTTC. It is translated as CASSLVSGVLNEQFF.

This chain links TRBV30 with TRBJ2-7; D gene unclear. The CDR3 has 10 amino acids. V was pared by 2 bases and J by 6 bases, with 5 bases between. Germline CDR1 is GTSNPN and CDR2 is SVGIG (reference sequence). The CDR3 sequence: CAWSRIEQYF. Here the CDR3 DNA reads TGTGCCTGGAGTAGGATCGAGCAGTACTTC.

The V gene is TRBV7-9, the J gene TRBJ2-1; 9 nucleotides line up with TRBD1. Trimming took 5 bases from V and 8 from J; bases not matched to a gene: 10. This CDR3 region has 15 residues. CDR1 and CDR2 from the germline V gene are SEHNR and FQNEAQ (reference sequence). Here the CDR3 reads CASSTGTGHGDEQFF. The CDR3 bases are TGTGCCAGCAGCACCGGGACAGGGCATGGCGATGAGCAGTTCTTC.

This chain joins TRBV28 and TRBJ2-5; 13 nucleotides agree with TRBD2. The V gene end was trimmed by 5 bases and the J gene end by 5 bases; junction bases not matched to a gene: 5. Germline-derived CDR1 and CDR2 are MDHEN and SYDVKM. CDR3 length: 15 residues. CDR3 in DNA: TGTGCCAGCAGTCCGGGACTAGCGGGAAGCGAGACCCAGTACTTC. The encoded protein is CASSPGLAGSETQYF.

This chain connects TRBV25-1 to TRBJ2-7; no reliable D call. The CDR3 runs 12 residues. CDR1 and CDR2 (germline): MGHDK, SYGVNS. V dropped 3 bases and J dropped 0 bases, with 3 bases sitting between them. The CDR3 DNA sequence: TGTGCCAGCAGTGACGCCTCCTACGAGCAGTACTTC. The encoded protein is CASSDASYEQYF.

The chain couples TRBV6-6 to TRBJ2-3; 10 bases agree with TRBD1. Germline loops: CDR1 MNHNY, CDR2 SVGAGI (reference sequence). This CDR3 is built from 14 residues. With V trimmed by 6 bases and J by 5 bases, 5 bases remained unmatched. The CDR3 loop reads CASRQTGGRDTQYF. The CDR3 nucleotides read TGTGCCAGCAGACAGACAGGGGGCAGAGATACGCAGTATTTT.

V usage is TRBV7-2 and J usage is TRBJ2-7; 14 bases align to TRBD2. The CDR3 extends over 16 amino acids. Germline loops: CDR1 SGHTA, CDR2 FQGNSA. Trimming took 1 base from V and 7 from J; bases not matched to a gene: 6. The CDR3 sequence is CASSLEGTSGSKEQYF. The CDR3 nucleotides are TGTGCCAGCAGCTTAGAAGGGACTAGCGGGAGTAAAGAGCAGTACTTC.

The chain recombines TRBV15 with TRBJ1-4; 9 nucleotides agree with TRBD1. The CDR3 contains 20 residues. V was pared by 4 bases and J by 1 base, with 16 bases of the junction left unmatched. Germline V gives CDR1 LNHNV, CDR2 YYDKDF (reference sequence). The CDR3: CATSKDKGTGKSVTNEKLFF. CDR3 in DNA: TGTGCCACCAGCAAAGATAAAGGGACAGGGAAGTCAGTAACTAATGAAAAACTGTTTTTT.

This clone was picked up one time. The chain is built from TRBV7-2 and TRBJ2-1; a possible D gene is TRBD1 (6 bases). V was cut by 4 bases and J by 1 base, with 11 bases left in between. The CDR3 loop spans 15 amino acids. Germline lookup yields CDR1 SGHTA and CDR2 FQGNSA. The CDR3 here is CASSYPGQSYNEQFF. The DNA of the CDR3 is TGTGCCAGCAGCTACCCCGGACAGTCCTACAATGAGCAGTTCTTC.

This chain uses TRBV28 with TRBJ1-2, with a possible D match to TRBD1 (5 bases). The germline V and J ends were trimmed by 7 bases and 7 bases, with 22 bases remaining between them. Germline CDR1 is MDHEN and CDR2 is SYDVKM. The CDR3 sequence is 15 residues long. CDR3 nucleotides: TGTGCCAGCATCGACCATTCTCCTGGGGCCGCTGGCTACACCTTC. This codes for CASIDHSPGAAGYTF.

This chain joins TRBV5-1 and TRBJ1-4; the match to TRBD1 covers 9 bases. The CDR3 runs 14 residues. From germline, CDR1 is SGHRS and CDR2 YFSETQ. After removal of 4 bases from V and 8 bases from J, the junction contained 6 bases not matched to a gene. Written as DNA, the CDR3 is TGCGCCAGCAGCCACAGGGGGCCAGGGGAAAAACTGTTTTTT. It encodes CASSHRGPGEKLFF.

This clone was seen only once. The V and J genes are TRBV2 and TRBJ1-5; D may be TRBD1 (5 bases). The V end lost 5 bases, the J end lost 4 bases, and 15 bases lay between the germline ends. In germline, CDR1 is SNHLY, CDR2 FYNNEI. This CDR3 region has 15 residues. The CDR3 nucleotides are TGTGCCAGCAGTTCAATCCGTGGGGCGAATCAGCCCCAGCATTTT. Protein sequence: CASSSIRGANQPQHF.

This rearrangement joins TRBV18 to TRBJ1-2, with TRBD1 matching over 7 bases. Trimming took 3 bases from V and 5 from J; bases not matched to a gene: 9. The CDR3 contains 15 residues. CDR1 is KGHSH and CDR2 is LQKENI in the germline V gene. This chain's CDR3 is CASSPLQGVPYGYTF. In DNA form, the CDR3 reads TGTGCCAGCTCACCGCTTCAGGGGGTGCCTTATGGCTACACCTTC.

This chain uses TRBV25-1 with TRBJ1-1; D is unclear. V lost 4 bases and J 1 base, leaving 10 bases between the germline ends. Germline V gene sequence: CDR1 MGHDK, CDR2 SYGVNS. This CDR3 is built from 14 residues. The CDR3 reads CASSVGQANTEAFF. CDR3 nucleotide sequence: TGTGCCAGCAGTGTAGGGCAGGCGAACACTGAAGCTTTCTTT. Complete variable domain (other parts from reference TRBV25-1 and TRBJ1-1): EADIYQTPRYLVIGTGKKITLECSQTMGHDKMYWYQQDPGMELHLIHYSYGVNSTEKGDLSSESTVSRIRTEHFPLTLESARPSHTSQYLCASSVGQANTEAFFGQGTRLTVV.

J is TRBJ1-5 and V is TRBV19; no clear D. The CDR3 has 18 residues. Trimming cost V 6 bases and J 0 bases, with 21 bases left between them. CDR1 and CDR2 (germline): LNHDA, SQIVND (reference sequence). CDR3 bases: TGTGCCAGTAGCCTAATGGGGTCAGCATTCTATAGCAATCAGCCCCAGCATTTT. Its protein product is CASSLMGSAFYSNQPQHF.